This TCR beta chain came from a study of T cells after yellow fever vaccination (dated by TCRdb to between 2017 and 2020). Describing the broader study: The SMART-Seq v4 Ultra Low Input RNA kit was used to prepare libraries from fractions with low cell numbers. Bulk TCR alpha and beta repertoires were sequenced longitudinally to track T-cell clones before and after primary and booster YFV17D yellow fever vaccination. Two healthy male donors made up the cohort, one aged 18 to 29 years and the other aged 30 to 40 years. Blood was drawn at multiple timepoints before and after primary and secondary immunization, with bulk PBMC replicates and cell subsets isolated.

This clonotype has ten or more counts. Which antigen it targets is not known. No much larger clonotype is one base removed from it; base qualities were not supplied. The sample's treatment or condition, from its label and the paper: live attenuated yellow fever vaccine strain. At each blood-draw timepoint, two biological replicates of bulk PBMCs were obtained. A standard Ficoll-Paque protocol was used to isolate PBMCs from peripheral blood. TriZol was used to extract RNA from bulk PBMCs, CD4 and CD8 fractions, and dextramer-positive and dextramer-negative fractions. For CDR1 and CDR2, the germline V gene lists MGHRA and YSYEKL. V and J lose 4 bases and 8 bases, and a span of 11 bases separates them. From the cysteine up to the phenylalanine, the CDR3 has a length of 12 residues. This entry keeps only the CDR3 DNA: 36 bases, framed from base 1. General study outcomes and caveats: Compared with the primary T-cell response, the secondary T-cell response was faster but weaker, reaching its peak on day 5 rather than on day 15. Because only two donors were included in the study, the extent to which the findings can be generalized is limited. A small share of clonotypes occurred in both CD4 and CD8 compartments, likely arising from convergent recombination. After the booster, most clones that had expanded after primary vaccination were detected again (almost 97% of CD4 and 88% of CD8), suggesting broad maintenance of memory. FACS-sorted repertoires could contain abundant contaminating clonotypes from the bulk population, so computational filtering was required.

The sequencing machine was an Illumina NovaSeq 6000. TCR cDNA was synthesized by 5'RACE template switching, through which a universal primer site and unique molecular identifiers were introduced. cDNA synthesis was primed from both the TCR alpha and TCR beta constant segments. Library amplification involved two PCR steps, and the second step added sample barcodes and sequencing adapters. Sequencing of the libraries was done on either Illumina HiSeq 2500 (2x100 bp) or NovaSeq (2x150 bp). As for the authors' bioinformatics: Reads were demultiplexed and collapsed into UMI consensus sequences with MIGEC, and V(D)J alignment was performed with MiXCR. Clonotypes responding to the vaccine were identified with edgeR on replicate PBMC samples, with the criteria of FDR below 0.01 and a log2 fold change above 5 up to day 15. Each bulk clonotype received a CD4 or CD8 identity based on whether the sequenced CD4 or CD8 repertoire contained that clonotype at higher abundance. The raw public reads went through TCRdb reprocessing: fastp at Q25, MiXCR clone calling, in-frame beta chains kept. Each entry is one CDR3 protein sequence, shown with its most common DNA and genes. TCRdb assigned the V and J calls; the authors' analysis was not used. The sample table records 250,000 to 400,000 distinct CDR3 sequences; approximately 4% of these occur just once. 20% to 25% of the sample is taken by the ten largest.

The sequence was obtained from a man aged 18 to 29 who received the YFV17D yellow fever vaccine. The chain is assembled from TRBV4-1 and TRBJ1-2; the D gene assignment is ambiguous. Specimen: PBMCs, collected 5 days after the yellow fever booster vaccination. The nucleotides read TGCGCCAGCAGCCGTTTAGGGATCGGCTACACCTTC. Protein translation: CASSRLGIGYTF.